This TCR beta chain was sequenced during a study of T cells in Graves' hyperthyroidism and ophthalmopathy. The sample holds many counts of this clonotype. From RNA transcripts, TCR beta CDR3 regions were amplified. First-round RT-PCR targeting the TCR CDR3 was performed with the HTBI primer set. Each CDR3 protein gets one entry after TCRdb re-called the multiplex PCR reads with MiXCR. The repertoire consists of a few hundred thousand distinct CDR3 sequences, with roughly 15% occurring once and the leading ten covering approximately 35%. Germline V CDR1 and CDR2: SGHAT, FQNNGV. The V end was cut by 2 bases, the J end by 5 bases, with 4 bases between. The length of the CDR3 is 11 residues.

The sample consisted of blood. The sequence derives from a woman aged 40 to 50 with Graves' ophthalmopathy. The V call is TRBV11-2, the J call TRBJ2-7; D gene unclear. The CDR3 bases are TGTGCCAGCAGCTTACGGAACGAGCAGTACTTC. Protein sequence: CASSLRNEQYF.